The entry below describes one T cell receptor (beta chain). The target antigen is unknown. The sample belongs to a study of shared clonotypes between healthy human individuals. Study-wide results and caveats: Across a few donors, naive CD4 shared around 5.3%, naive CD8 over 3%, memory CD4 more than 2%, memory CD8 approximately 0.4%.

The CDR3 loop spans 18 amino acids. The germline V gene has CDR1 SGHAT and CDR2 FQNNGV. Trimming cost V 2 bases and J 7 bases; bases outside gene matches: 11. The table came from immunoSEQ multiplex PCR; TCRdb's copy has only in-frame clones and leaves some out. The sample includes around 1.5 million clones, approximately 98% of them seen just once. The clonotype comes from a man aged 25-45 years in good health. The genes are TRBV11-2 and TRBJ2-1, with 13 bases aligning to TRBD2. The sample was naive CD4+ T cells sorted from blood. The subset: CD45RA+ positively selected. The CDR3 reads CASSLTLAGGPKRNEQFF. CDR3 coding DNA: TGTGCCAGCAGCTTAACACTAGCGGGAGGGCCTAAGAGGAATGAGCAGTTCTTC.